This is a list of T cell receptor beta chains from one sample in a study of blood T cell repertoires in COVID-19. Libraries were prepared by immunoSEQ multiplex PCR; TCRdb keeps only in-frame clonotypes and omits some of them. The table has more than 250,000 clones, around 87% seen once; the top ten hold 1%. Sequencing input: peripheral blood. Receptor source: a man aged 50 to 59 with active or convalescent COVID-19. Each CDR3 is given with its conserved first and last residue. A D gene is named only where the DNA matches it firmly. The size entry is marked missing in some rows and otherwise reads once, few, many or a size class.

d_call j_call v_call clone_size cdr3_aa cdr3_nt
- TRBJ2-7 TRBV18 once CASSPRGRSLYEQYF TGTGCCAGCTCACCAAGAGGGCGGTCCCTCTACGAGCAGTACTTC
TRBD2 TRBJ2-5 TRBV7-2 - CASSLGLAGNQETQYF TGTGCCAGCAGCTTAGGACTAGCGGGGAACCAAGAGACCCAGTACTTC
TRBD1 TRBJ1-2 TRBV2 - CASDGQAYYGYTF TGTGCCAGCGACGGACAGGCCTACTATGGCTACACCTTC
TRBD2 TRBJ2-5 TRBV5-4 - CASSFGGGRAGETQYF TGTGCCAGCAGCTTCGGAGGCGGGAGGGCCGGGGAGACCCAGTACTTC
TRBD1 TRBJ1-4 TRBV7-9 - CASSLRGTGNEKLFF TGTGCCAGCAGCTTACGAGGGACAGGCAATGAAAAACTGTTTTTT
TRBD2 TRBJ2-3 TRBV7-2 - CASSRRLAGGTDTQYF TGTGCCAGCAGCCGCCGACTAGCGGGGGGCACAGATACGCAGTATTTT
- TRBJ2-5 TRBV6-5 - CASSYSGGLQETQYF TGTGCCAGCAGTTACTCGGGGGGACTCCAAGAGACCCAGTACTTC
TRBD1 TRBJ1-1 TRBV5-1 once CASSTEATGGSEAFF TGCGCCAGCAGCACGGAAGCGACAGGGGGATCTGAAGCTTTCTTT
- TRBJ1-1 TRBV6-5 - CASTWGGQNTEAFF TGTGCCAGCACCTGGGGGGGACAGAACACTGAAGCTTTCTTT
TRBD1 TRBJ1-3 TRBV5-1 - CASSRTGRGAFGNTIYF TGCGCCAGCAGTCGGACAGGCAGAGGGGCTTTTGGAAACACCATATATTTT
TRBD2 TRBJ2-5 TRBV4-1 - CASSQGSGTSGRKETQYF TGCGCCAGCAGCCAAGGCTCCGGGACTAGCGGGAGAAAAGAGACCCAGTACTTC
- TRBJ1-2 TRBV28 once CASSLGGHGYTF TGTGCCAGCAGTTTAGGGGGCCACGGCTACACCTTC
- TRBJ2-5 TRBV5-1 once CASSLPLQETQYF TGCGCCAGCAGCCTCCCCTTACAAGAGACCCAGTACTTC
- TRBJ2-3 TRBV9 - CASSPNVGGLGVLNTDTQYF TGTGCCAGCAGCCCGAACGTCGGGGGGCTGGGTGTCCTCAACACAGATACGCAGTATTTT
- TRBJ2-7 TRBV27 - CASGLQQDRYEQYF TGTGCCAGCGGTTTGCAACAGGACCGATACGAGCAGTACTTC
- TRBJ2-5 TRBV4-3 - CASSQEADETQYF TGCGCCAGCAGCCAAGAAGCGGATGAGACCCAGTACTTC
- TRBJ1-6 TRBV5-1 - CASSAQRQGSSPLHF TGCGCCAGCAGCGCCCAGAGGCAGGGAAGCTCACCCCTCCACTTT
- TRBJ2-1 TRBV20-1 - CSATRLVEQFF TGCAGTGCTACCAGACTAGTAGAGCAGTTCTTC
- TRBJ1-2 TRBV28 - CASRRTRGLYGYTF TGTGCCAGCAGGCGGACGAGGGGACTCTATGGCTACACCTTC
TRBD1 TRBJ2-7 TRBV9 - CASSVGGGSPYEQYF TGTGCCAGCAGCGTAGGAGGGGGCTCCCCCTACGAGCAGTACTTC
TRBD2 TRBJ2-3 TRBV5-1 - CASSRLAGMADTQYF TGCGCCAGCAGCCGACTAGCGGGAATGGCAGATACGCAGTATTTT
- TRBJ1-2 TRBV6-2/TRBV6-3 - CASSYSSGNYGYTF TGTGCCAGCAGTTACTCATCCGGGAACTATGGCTACACCTTC
- TRBJ2-5 TRBV27 - CASSLSQRGREYRGTQYF TGTGCCAGCAGTTTATCCCAGAGGGGGAGGGAGTATCGCGGGACCCAGTACTTC
- TRBJ1-6 TRBV7-3 - CASSLGTPNSPLHF TGTGCCAGCAGCTTAGGGACACCAAATTCACCCCTCCACTTT
- TRBJ1-5 TRBV5-1 once CASSLLGGAGQPQHF TGCGCCAGCAGCTTGCTAGGAGGGGCCGGGCAGCCCCAGCATTTT
- TRBJ2-5 TRBV12-3/TRBV12-4 - CASSFGETQYF TGTGCCAGCAGTTTTGGCGAGACCCAGTACTTC
TRBD1 TRBJ1-1 TRBV28 - CASASGTGLEAFF TGTGCCAGCGCCTCCGGGACAGGATTAGAAGCTTTCTTT
TRBD1 TRBJ1-3 TRBV6-5 - CASKLGQGAGNTIYF TGTGCCAGCAAGCTAGGACAGGGGGCTGGAAACACCATATATTTT
TRBD2 TRBJ2-5 TRBV9 - CASSPRTSGQETQYF TGTGCCAGCAGCCCGCGGACTAGCGGACAAGAGACCCAGTACTTC